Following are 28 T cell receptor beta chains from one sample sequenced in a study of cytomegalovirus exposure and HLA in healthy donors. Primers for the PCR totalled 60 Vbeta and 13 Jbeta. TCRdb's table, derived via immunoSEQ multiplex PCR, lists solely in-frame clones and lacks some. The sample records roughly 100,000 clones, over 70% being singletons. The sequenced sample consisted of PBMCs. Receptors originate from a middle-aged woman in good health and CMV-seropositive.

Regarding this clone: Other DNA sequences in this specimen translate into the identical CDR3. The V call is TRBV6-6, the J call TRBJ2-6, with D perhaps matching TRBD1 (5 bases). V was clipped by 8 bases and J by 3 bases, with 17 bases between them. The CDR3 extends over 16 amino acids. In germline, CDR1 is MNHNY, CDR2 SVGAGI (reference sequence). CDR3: CASQPRKGRGANVLTF. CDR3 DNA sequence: TGTGCCAGCCAACCTCGGAAGGGGCGTGGGGCCAACGTCCTGACTTTC.

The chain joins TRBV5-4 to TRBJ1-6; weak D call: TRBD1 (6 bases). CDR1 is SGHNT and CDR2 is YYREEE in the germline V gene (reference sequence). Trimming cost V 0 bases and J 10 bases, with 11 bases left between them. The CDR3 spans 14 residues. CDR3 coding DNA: TGTGCCAGCAGCTTGGCAGGGGCAGGGTCACCCCTCCACTTT. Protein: CASSLAGAGSPLHF. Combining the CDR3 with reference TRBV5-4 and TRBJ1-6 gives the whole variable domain ETGVTQSPTHLIKTRGQQVTLRCSSQSGHNTVSWYQQALGQGPQFIFQYYREEENGRGNFPPRFSGLQFPNYSSELNVNALELDDSALYLCASSLAGAGSPLHFGNGTRLTVT.

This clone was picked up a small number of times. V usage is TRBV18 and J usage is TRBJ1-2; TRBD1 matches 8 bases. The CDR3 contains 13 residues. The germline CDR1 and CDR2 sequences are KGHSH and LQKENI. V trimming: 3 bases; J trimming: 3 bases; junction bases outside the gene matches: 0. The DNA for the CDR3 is TGTGCCAGCTCACCGGGACAGGACTATGGCTACACCTTC. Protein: CASSPGQDYGYTF.

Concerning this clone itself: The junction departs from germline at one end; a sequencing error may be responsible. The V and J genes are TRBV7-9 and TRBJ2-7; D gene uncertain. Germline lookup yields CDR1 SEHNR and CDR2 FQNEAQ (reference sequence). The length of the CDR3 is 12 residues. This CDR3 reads CSSSLTTYEQYF. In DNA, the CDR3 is TGTTCCAGCAGCCTAACTACCTACGAGCAGTACTTC.

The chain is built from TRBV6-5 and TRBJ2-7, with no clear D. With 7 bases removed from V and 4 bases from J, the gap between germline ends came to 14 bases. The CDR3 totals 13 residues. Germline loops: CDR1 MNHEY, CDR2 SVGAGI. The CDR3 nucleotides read TGTGCCAGCACCCAACGGAGAGGATACGAGCAGTACTTC. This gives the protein CASTQRRGYEQYF.

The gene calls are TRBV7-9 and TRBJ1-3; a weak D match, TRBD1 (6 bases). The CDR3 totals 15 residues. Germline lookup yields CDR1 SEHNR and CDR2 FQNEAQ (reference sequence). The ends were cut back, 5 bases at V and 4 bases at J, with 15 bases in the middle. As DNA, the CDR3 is TGTGCCAGCAGCCACGCGGCGGGGGCAGGAAACACCATATATTTT. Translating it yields CASSHAAGAGNTIYF.

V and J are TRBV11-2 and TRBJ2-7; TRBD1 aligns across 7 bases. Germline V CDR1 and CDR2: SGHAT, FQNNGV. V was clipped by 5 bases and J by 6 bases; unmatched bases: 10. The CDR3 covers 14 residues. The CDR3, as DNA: TGTGCCAGCAGCCAAGGACAGGTTCGGGGCGAGCAGTACTTC. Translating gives CASSQGQVRGEQYF.

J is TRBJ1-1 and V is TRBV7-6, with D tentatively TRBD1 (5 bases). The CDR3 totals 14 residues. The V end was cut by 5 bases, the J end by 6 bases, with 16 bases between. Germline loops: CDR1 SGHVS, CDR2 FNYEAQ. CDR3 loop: CASSLFEGVAEAFF. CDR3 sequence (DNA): TGTGCCAGCAGCCTATTTGAAGGGGTCGCTGAAGCTTTCTTT.

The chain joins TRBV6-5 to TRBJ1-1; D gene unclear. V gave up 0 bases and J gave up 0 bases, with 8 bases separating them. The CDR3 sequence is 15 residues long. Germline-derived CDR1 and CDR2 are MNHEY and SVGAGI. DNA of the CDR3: TGTGCCAGCAGTTACTCGCCAGGAATGAACACTGAAGCTTTCTTT. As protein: CASSYSPGMNTEAFF.

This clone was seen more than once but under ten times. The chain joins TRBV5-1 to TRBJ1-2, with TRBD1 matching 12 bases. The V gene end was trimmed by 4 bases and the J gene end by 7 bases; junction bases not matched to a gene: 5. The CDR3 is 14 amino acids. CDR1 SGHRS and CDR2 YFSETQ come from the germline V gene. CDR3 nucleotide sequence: TGCGCCAGCAGCGCGGGACAGGGGGCGAGTGGCTACACCTTC. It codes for CASSAGQGASGYTF.

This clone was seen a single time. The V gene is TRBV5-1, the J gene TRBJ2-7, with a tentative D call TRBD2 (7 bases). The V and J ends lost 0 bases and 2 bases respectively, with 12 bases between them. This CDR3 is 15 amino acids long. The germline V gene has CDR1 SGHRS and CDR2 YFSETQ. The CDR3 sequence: CASSLEGRGPYEQYF. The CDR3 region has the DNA TGCGCCAGCAGCTTGGAAGGGCGGGGGCCCTACGAGCAGTACTTC.

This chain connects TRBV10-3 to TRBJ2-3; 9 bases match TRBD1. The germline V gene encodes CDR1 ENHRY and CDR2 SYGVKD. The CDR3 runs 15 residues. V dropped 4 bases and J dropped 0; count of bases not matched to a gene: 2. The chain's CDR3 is CAISAGQGSTDTQYF. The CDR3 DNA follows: TGTGCCATCAGTGCGGGACAGGGTAGCACAGATACGCAGTATTTT.

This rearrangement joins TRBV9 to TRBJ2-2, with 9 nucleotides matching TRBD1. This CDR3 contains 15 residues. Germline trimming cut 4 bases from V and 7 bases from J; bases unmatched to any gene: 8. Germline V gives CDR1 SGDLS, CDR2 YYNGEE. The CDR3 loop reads CASSISGQGDGELFF. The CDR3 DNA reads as TGTGCCAGCAGCATTTCGGGACAGGGAGACGGGGAGCTGTTTTTT.

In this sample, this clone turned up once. The CDR3 DNA is TGTGCCAGCAGCCGCCCTAACACAGATACGCAGTATTTT. Translation: CASSRPNTDTQYF. This sequence joins TRBV7-9 and TRBJ2-3; D remains unclear. CDR3 length equals 13 residues. Germline loops: CDR1 SEHNR, CDR2 FQNEAQ (reference sequence). Trimming stripped 5 bases from V and 2 bases from J, with 8 bases between.

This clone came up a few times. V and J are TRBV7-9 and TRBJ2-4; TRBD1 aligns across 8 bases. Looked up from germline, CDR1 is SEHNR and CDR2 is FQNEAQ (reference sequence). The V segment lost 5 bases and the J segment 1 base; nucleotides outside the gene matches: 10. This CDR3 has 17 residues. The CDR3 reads CASSRTGTVGAKNIQYF. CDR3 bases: TGTGCCAGCAGCCGGACAGGGACTGTTGGGGCCAAAAACATTCAGTACTTC.

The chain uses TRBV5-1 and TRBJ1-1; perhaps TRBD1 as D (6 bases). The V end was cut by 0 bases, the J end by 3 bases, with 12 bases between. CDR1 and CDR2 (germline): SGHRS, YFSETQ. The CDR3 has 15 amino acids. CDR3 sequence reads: CASSLVGGLDTEAFF. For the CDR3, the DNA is TGCGCCAGCAGCTTGGTGGGGGGGCTTGACACTGAAGCTTTCTTT. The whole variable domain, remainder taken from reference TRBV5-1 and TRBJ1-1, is KAGVTQTPRYLIKTRGQQVTLSCSPISGHRSVSWYQQTPGQGLQFLFEYFSETQRNKGNFPGRFSGRQFSNSRSEMNVSTLELGDSALYLCASSLVGGLDTEAFFGQGTRLTVV.

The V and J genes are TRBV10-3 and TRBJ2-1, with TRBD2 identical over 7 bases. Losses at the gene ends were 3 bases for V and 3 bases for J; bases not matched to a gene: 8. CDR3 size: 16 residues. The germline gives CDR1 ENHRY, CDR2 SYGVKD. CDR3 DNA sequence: TGTGCCATCAGTGAATCATCCGGGGGGAACTACAATGAGCAGTTCTTC. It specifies CAISESSGGNYNEQFF.

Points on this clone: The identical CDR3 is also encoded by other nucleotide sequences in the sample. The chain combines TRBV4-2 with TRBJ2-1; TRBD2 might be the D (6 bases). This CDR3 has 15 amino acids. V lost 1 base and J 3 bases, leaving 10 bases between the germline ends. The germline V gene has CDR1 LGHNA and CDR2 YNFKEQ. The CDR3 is CASSQGVGGYNEQFF. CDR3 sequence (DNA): TGTGCCAGCAGCCAAGGGGTGGGAGGCTACAATGAGCAGTTCTTC.

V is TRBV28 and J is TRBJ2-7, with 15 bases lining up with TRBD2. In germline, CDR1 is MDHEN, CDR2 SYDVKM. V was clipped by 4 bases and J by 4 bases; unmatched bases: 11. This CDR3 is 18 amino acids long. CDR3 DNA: TGTGCCAGCAGTTCTCTACACCACGGGACTAGCGGGGGGTACGAGCAGTACTTC. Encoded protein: CASSSLHHGTSGGYEQYF.

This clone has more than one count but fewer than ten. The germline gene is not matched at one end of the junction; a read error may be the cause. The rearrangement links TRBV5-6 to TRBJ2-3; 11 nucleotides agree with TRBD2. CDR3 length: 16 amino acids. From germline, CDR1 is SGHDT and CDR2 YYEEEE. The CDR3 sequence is CASSELAGAGTDTQYF. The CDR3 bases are TGTGCCAGCAGCGAACTAGCGGGGGCTGGCACCGATACGCAGTATTTT.

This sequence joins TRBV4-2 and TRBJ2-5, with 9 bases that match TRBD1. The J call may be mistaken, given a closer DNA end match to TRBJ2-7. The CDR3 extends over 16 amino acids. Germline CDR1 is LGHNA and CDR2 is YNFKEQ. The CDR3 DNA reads TGTGCCAGCAGCCTCGAACCCGGGACAGGGCCCTACGAGCAGTACTTC. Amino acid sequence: CASSLEPGTGPYEQYF.

CDR3 amino acids: CASSTEQGIVSNSPLHF. CDR3 bases: TGCGCCAGCAGCACAGAACAGGGGATTGTGTCTAATTCACCCCTCCACTTT. The chain employs TRBV5-1 and TRBJ1-6; 7 bases agree with TRBD1. This CDR3 region has 17 residues. V was clipped by 4 bases and J by 6 bases; unmatched bases: 13. Germline lookup yields CDR1 SGHRS and CDR2 YFSETQ.

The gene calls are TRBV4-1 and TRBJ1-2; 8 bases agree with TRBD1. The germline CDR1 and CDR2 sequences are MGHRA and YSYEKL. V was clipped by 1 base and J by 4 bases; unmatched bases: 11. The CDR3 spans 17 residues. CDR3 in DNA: TGCGCCAGCAGCCAAGGGGGCAGGGGGCGAAATAGCTATGGCTACACCTTC. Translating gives CASSQGGRGRNSYGYTF.

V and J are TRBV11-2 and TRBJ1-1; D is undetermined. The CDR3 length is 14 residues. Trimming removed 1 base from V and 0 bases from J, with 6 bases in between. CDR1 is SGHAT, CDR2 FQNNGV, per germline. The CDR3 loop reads CASSLAGMNTEAFF. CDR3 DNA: TGTGCCAGCAGCTTAGCGGGGATGAACACTGAAGCTTTCTTT.

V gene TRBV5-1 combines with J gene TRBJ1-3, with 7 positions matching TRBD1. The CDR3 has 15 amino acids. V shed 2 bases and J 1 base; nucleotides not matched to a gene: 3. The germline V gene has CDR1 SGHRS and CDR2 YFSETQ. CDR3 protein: CASSFSGQSGNTIYF. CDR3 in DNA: TGCGCCAGCAGCTTTTCGGGACAGTCTGGAAACACCATATATTTT.

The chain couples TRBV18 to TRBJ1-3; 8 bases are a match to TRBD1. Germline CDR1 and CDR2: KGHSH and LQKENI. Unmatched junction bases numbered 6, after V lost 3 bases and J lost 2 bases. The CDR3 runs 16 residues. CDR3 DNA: TGTGCCAGCTCACCCCAAGGGACAGGTGCTGGAAACACCATATATTTT. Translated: CASSPQGTGAGNTIYF.

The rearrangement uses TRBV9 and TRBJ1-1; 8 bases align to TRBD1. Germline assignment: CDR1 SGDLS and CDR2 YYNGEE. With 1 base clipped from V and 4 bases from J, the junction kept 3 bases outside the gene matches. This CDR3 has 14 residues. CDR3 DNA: TGTGCCAGCAGCGTAAGACAGGGGTCCACTGAAGCTTTCTTT. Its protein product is CASSVRQGSTEAFF.

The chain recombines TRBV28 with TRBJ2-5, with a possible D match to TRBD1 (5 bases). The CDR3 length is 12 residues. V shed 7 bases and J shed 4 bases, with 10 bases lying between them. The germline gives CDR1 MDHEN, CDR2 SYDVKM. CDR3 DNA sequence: TGTGCCAGCACGACAGACAGAGAGACCCAGTACTTC. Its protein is CASTTDRETQYF. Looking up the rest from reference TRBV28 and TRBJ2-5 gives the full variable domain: DVKVTQSSRYLVKRTGEKVFLECVQDMDHENMFWYRQDPGLGLRLIYFSYDVKMKEKGDIPEGYSVSREKKERFSLILESASTNQTSMYLCASTTDRETQYFGPGTRLLVL.